This T cell receptor beta chain is drawn from a study of blood T cell repertoires in COVID-19. Study-wide context: The United States, Italy and Spain were the sources of the acute and convalescent COVID-19 samples. Nucleic acid was either cDNA or gDNA, and it came from T cells, B-cell-depleted T cells, or PBMCs.

A Seattle source enrolled patients during active infection and followed them longitudinally. Per the original methods: Reference gene primer amplification yielded estimated nucleated cell counts. Sequencing was performed with immunoSEQ multiplex PCR; in TCRdb, only in-frame clones are kept and a portion is missing. V and J calls and clone size are given by that table; D and trimming were obtained from the DNA. The sample shows 95,000 or so clones, roughly 81% of them seen only once. Germline V gene sequence: CDR1 SGHRS, CDR2 YFSETQ. V lost 5 bases and J lost 5; bases outside the gene matches: 6. The CDR3 loop spans 15 amino acids.

What was sequenced was peripheral blood. The receptor was derived from an older man with COVID-19, enrolled during active disease. This chain uses TRBV5-1 with TRBJ2-1, with TRBD2 identical over 11 bases. The CDR3 loop is CASSLTSGANNEQFF. CDR3 DNA sequence: TGCGCCAGCAGTTTGACTAGCGGGGCTAACAATGAGCAGTTCTTC.